These 14 T cell receptor beta chains were sequenced from one sample in a study of vaccination effects on CD4 cells after COVID-19. TCRdb keeps only in-frame clones here, not all; method: immunoSEQ multiplex PCR. The sample gives just over 55,000 clones, around 73% of which show up once; 4.3% is in the top ten. These receptors have no known antigen. CD4+ T cells were isolated after 10 days of culture. Vaccination of participants consisted of two doses of either the BNT162b2 or mRNA-1273 vaccine. The sample in question was CD4+ T cells from PBMCs cultured without peptide, obtained after COVID-19 vaccination. These receptor sequences come from a human donor who received a COVID-19 vaccine.

The chain joins TRBV29-1 to TRBJ1-3; D is uncertain. Germline V gives CDR1 SQVTM, CDR2 ANQGSEA. The V gene lost 4 bases and the J gene lost 5 bases, with 15 bases spanning the gap. The CDR3 is 14 residues long. The CDR3 DNA reads TGCAGCGTTGTATGGGCGCAGTCCCGAAACACCATATATTTT. Amino acid sequence: CSVVWAQSRNTIYF.

In its sample, this clone was seen a few times. The J gene is TRBJ1-6, the V gene TRBV25-1; 8 bases map to TRBD1. CDR1 and CDR2 (germline): MGHDK, SYGVNS. The CDR3 length is 15 residues. The ends lost 4 bases at V and 7 bases at J; junction bases unmatched: 6. The CDR3 loop is CASSGQTGGNSPLHF. In DNA, the CDR3 is TGTGCCAGCAGTGGACAAACAGGGGGAAATTCACCCCTCCACTTT.

This clone was seen a handful of times. The same CDR3 can be traced to other DNA sequences in this sample. This sequence joins TRBV3-1 (or the pseudogene TRBV3-2) and TRBJ1-4, with 8 positions matching TRBD1. Germline loops: CDR1 LGHDT, CDR2 YNNKEL (reference sequence). J was trimmed by 2 bases and V by 1 base; bases with no gene match: 0. This CDR3 has 15 amino acids. CDR3 nucleotide sequence: TGTGCCAGCAGCCAAGGACAGGGGACTAATGAAAAACTGTTTTTT. Translated, it gives CASSQGQGTNEKLFF.

The chain combines TRBV9 with TRBJ2-1; D not certain. V lost 3 bases and J lost 9, with 13 bases in between. CDR3 size: 13 residues. CDR1 SGDLS and CDR2 YYNGEE come from the germline V gene. CDR3 coding DNA: TGTGCCAGCAGCGGGGCCAGTCGCGGTGAGCAGTTCTTC. Its translation is CASSGASRGEQFF. Together with reference TRBV9 and TRBJ2-1, the CDR3 gives the full variable domain: DSGVTQTPKHLITATGQRVTLRCSPRSGDLSVYWYQQSLDQGLQFLIQYYNGEERAKGNILERFSAQQFPDLHSELNLSSLELGDSALYFCASSGASRGEQFFGPGTRLTVL.

The chain employs TRBV27 and TRBJ1-2, with TRBD1 as a possible D gene (5 bases). Germline V gene sequence: CDR1 MNHEY, CDR2 SMNVEV (reference sequence). With 5 bases removed from V and 8 bases from J, the gap between germline ends came to 21 bases. The CDR3 loop spans 15 amino acids. DNA for the CDR3: TGTGCCAGCAGTCTAGCGCCCCGCAGGGTAGGGGGCTACACCTTC. Translated: CASSLAPRRVGGYTF.

A single count supports this clone. The chain has TRBV6-2 or TRBV6-3 and TRBJ2-7; 9 bases align to TRBD2. This CDR3 spans 17 amino acids. V was pared by 0 bases and J by 0 bases, with 6 bases of the junction left unmatched. Germline V lookup: CDR1 MNHEY, CDR2 SVGEGT. CDR3 nucleotide sequence: TGTGCCAGCAGTTACTCAGCTAGCGGGGTCAGCTCCTACGAGCAGTACTTC. Translation: CASSYSASGVSSYEQYF.

The V gene is TRBV27, the J gene TRBJ2-2, with 7 bases fitting TRBD2. J was trimmed by 6 bases and V by 3 bases; bases with no gene match: 19. Germline CDR1 and CDR2: MNHEY and SMNVEV (reference sequence). This CDR3 contains 19 residues. The CDR3 nucleotides are TGTGCCAGCAGTTTCACGACTCGCCCAGCGGGACTAATAGCCGGGGAGCTGTTTTTT. Its protein product is CASSFTTRPAGLIAGELFF.

V is TRBV5-6 and J is TRBJ2-1, with no clear D. This CDR3 is built from 13 residues. Germline CDR1 is SGHDT and CDR2 is YYEEEE. With 2 bases removed from V and 1 base from J, the gap between germline ends came to 4 bases. In DNA, the CDR3 is TGTGCCAGCAGCTTTGAATCCTACAATGAGCAGTTCTTC. It encodes CASSFESYNEQFF.

This clone was recorded only once. The CDR3 reads CASSQDPLSNEQFF. CDR3 DNA: TGTGCCAGCAGCCAAGATCCCCTATCCAATGAGCAGTTCTTC. The genes are TRBV4-2 and TRBJ2-1; D gene ambiguous. Germline V gene sequence: CDR1 LGHNA, CDR2 YNFKEQ. The ends were cut back, 0 bases at V and 6 bases at J, with 9 bases in the middle. This CDR3 is 14 amino acids long.

V and J are TRBV4-1 and TRBJ1-1; TRBD1 might be the D (6 bases). CDR1 and CDR2 (germline): MGHRA, YSYEKL. The CDR3 runs to 14 residues. Trimming pared 3 bases from V and 0 bases from J, leaving 8 bases between. The CDR3 here is CASSHAGVNTEAFF. CDR3 DNA: TGCGCCAGCAGCCACGCAGGGGTGAACACTGAAGCTTTCTTT.

The CDR3 nucleotides are TGTGCCAGCAGTTTACCGGGACAGCGAGAGACCCAGTACTTC. Translating gives CASSLPGQRETQYF. The chain has TRBV27 and TRBJ2-5; 7 bases map to TRBD1. The CDR3 spans 14 residues. Germline V gives CDR1 MNHEY, CDR2 SMNVEV (reference sequence). The V segment lost 2 bases and the J segment 4 bases; nucleotides outside the gene matches: 4.

This clone came up a few times. The chain uses TRBV12-3 or TRBV12-4 and TRBJ1-2, with D perhaps matching TRBD1 (6 bases). The V and J ends lost 4 bases and 3 bases respectively, with 6 bases between them. The length of the CDR3 is 12 residues. DNA of the CDR3: TGTGCCAGCAGTTACAGGGACTATGGCTACACCTTC. Protein sequence: CASSYRDYGYTF.

The chain combines TRBV19 with TRBJ1-5; a possible D gene is TRBD1 (6 bases). Germline loops: CDR1 LNHDA, CDR2 SQIVND (reference sequence). The CDR3 extends over 13 amino acids. Between the trimmed V and J ends, which lost 8 bases and 9 bases, there was a span of 17 bases. The CDR3 region has the DNA TGTGCCAGTTGGAGGCAGGGACAAGGGCCCCAGCATTTT. Amino acid sequence: CASWRQGQGPQHF.

V gene TRBV7-8 combines with J gene TRBJ2-3; D not resolved. V was shortened by 4 bases and J by 7 bases, with 6 bases between the two germline ends. Germline-derived CDR1 and CDR2 are SGHVS and FQNEAQ. The CDR3 loop spans 11 amino acids. The CDR3: CASSSKNTQYF. The CDR3 DNA reads as TGTGCCAGCAGCTCAAAAAATACGCAGTATTTT.